This T cell receptor beta chain derives from a study of identical twins. Whole-study findings and limits: Surplus twin overlap in beta out-of-frame sequences was less pronounced.

TCRdb fed the 5' RACE reads into MiXCR, producing one record per CDR3 protein. The sample shows about 520,000 distinct CDR3 sequences, around 20% of them seen only once. Germline V lookup: CDR1 SQVTM, CDR2 ANQGSEA. V was shortened by 6 bases and J by 7 bases, with 21 bases between the two germline ends. CDR3 size: 14 residues. In the case of this clonotype: The antigen is not known.

These data were also filed under a second study, of T cells expressing NK-cell markers. That source notes: Seven donors tested HCMV-seropositive and one tested seronegative among the eight sequenced. In more than 5 donors, dominant CD3+CD56+NKG2C+ clones formed roughly 1.0-7.5% of CD8+ cells.

Material for sequencing was CD4+ T cells sorted from blood. The sequence was collected from a woman aged 18-35 years in good health. V usage is TRBV29-1 and J usage is TRBJ1-2; D perhaps matches TRBD1 (6 bases). This chain's CDR3 is CSVVDRRGPRGYTF. Written as DNA, the CDR3 is TGCAGCGTCGTGGACAGAAGAGGTCCTCGTGGCTACACCTTC. The variable domain in full, with the rest retrieved from reference TRBV29-1 and TRBJ1-2, is SAVISQKPSRDICQRGTSLTIQCQVDSQVTMMFWYRQQPGQSLTLIATANQGSEATYESGFVIDKFPISRPNLTFSTLTVSNMSPEDSSIYLCSVVDRRGPRGYTFGSGTRLTVV.